This TCR beta chain is drawn from a study of CXCR3-negative and CXCR3-positive naive CD8 T cells. Study-level information: The libraries together contributed about 130 million TRB reads, each supplying about 1.5 +/- 0.3 million.

Through 5' RACE with UMI labels, the TRB cDNA libraries were prepared. No DNA is given; TCRdb re-called the 5' RACE reads and lists each CDR3 protein once. The table lists 65,000 to 95,000 distinct CDR3 sequences. Findings and limits, study-wide: Unlike memory cells, which differed, naive CXCR3-negative and CXCR3-positive cells had similar TRBV-TRBJ usage. The study inferred TCR strength from TRB CDR3 properties and found comparable surface CD5 between naive subsets.

CDR1 SQVTM and CDR2 ANQGSEA come from the germline V gene. The CDR3 sequence is 13 residues long. As to this clonotype: No antigen is known for it.

Phenotypically, naive CD8+ T cells corresponded to CD45RO-CCR7+CD27+CD95-. Sequenced: naive CXCR3- CD8+ T cells from blood. The subset is: CD45RO-CCR7+CD27+CD95- naive CD8+ T cells lacking CXCR3 (TNR3-). The sequence was collected from a human donor in good health. Some clones in this sample may be carry-over from other donors' samples. The chain links TRBV29-1 to TRBJ2-2. The CDR3 is CSVEAENTGELFF.